The next 6 T cell receptor beta chains were all read from a single sample in a study of blood T cell repertoires in COVID-19. Libraries were prepared by immunoSEQ multiplex PCR; TCRdb keeps only in-frame clonotypes and omits some of them. The sample lists 150,000 or so clones, approximately 92% occurring once. The sequenced material came from peripheral blood. These receptors were collected from a man aged 30 to 39 with COVID-19, enrolled during active disease.

J is TRBJ1-6 and V is TRBV15, with D possibly matching TRBD1 (6 bases). Germline V gene sequence: CDR1 LNHNV, CDR2 YYDKDF (reference sequence). V was clipped by 5 bases and J by 0 bases, with 17 bases between them. This CDR3 comprises 18 residues. DNA for the CDR3: TGTGCCACCAGCGGACCGGGACACACCAGCTCCTATAATTCACCCCTCCACTTT. Its translation is CATSGPGHTSSYNSPLHF.

The chain couples TRBV4-3 to TRBJ1-1; D is unresolved. Trimming took 1 base from V and 0 from J, leaving 6 bases between them. CDR1 and CDR2 from the germline V gene are LGHNA and YSLEER. The CDR3 is 14 residues long. Written as DNA, the CDR3 is TGCGCCAGCAGCCAAGTAGCCATGAACACTGAAGCTTTCTTT. Translation gives CASSQVAMNTEAFF.

The V and J genes are TRBV30 and TRBJ2-2; 7 bases are a match to TRBD2. Germline-derived CDR1 and CDR2 are GTSNPN and SVGIG (reference sequence). The CDR3 runs to 12 residues. Losses at the gene ends were 2 bases for V and 13 bases for J; bases not matched to a gene: 7. CDR3 sequence: CAWSYVAGRLFF. CDR3 sequence (DNA): TGTGCCTGGAGTTATGTAGCGGGTCGGCTGTTTTTT.

The chain combines TRBV18 with TRBJ2-7; 11 bases line up with TRBD2. The V gene's germline CDR1 is KGHSH and CDR2 LQKENI. The V and J ends lost 3 bases and 3 bases, in that order; junction bases with no gene match: 1. This CDR3 has 14 amino acids. CDR3 sequence (DNA): TGTGCCAGCTCACCGGGACTAGCGGACTACGAGCAGTACTTC. Amino acid sequence: CASSPGLADYEQYF.

V and J are TRBV5-1 and TRBJ1-2; weak D call: TRBD1 (5 bases). CDR1 is SGHRS, CDR2 YFSETQ, per germline. This CDR3 spans 14 amino acids. Trimming left V 0 bases short and J 5 bases short, with 11 bases between. The CDR3 is CASSLEAGGYGYTF. The CDR3 region has the DNA TGCGCCAGCAGCTTGGAGGCCGGGGGGTATGGCTACACCTTC. Full variable domain (remainder filled in from reference TRBV5-1 and TRBJ1-2): KAGVTQTPRYLIKTRGQQVTLSCSPISGHRSVSWYQQTPGQGLQFLFEYFSETQRNKGNFPGRFSGRQFSNSRSEMNVSTLELGDSALYLCASSLEAGGYGYTFGSGTRLTVV.

The V gene is TRBV2, the J gene TRBJ2-1; TRBD1 matches at 8 bases. The CDR3 contains 13 residues. J was trimmed by 4 bases and V by 8 bases; bases with no gene match: 4. CDR1 is SNHLY and CDR2 is FYNNEI in the germline V gene. In DNA, the CDR3 is TGTGCCAGCGGGGACAGGCTATACAATGAGCAGTTCTTC. Protein sequence: CASGDRLYNEQFF.